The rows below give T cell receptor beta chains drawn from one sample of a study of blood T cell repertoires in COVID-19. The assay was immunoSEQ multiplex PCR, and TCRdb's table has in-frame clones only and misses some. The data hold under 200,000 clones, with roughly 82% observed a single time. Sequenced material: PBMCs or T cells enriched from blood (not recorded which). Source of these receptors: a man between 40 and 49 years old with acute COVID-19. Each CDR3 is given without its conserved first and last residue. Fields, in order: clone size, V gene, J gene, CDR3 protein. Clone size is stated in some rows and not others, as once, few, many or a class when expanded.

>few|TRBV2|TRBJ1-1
ASSEALGANTEAF
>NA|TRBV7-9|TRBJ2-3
ASSWEVTDTQY
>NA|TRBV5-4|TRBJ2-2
ASSWRLAGGPGELF
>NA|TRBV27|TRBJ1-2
ASSLGYNYGYT
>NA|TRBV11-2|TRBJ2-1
ASSFPQARSGEQF
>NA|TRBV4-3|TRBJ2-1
ASSQSELAVNEQF
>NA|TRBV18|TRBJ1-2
ASSPKLTGTYGYT
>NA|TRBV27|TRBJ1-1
ASNTRGPLNTEAF
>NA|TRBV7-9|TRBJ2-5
ASTSGETQY
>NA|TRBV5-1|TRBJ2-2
ASSLALLAGAGELF
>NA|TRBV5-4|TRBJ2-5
ASSPGGGREETQY
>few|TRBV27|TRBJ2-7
ASSPERGSYEQY
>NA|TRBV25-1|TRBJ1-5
ASSTGERHQPQH
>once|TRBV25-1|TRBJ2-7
ASSGTQGNHEQY
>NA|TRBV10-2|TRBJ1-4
ASRRGFSEKLF
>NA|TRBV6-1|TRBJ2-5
ASSEAPGTGGKTQY
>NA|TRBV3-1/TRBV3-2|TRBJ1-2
ASSQEDGRGPGYT